This record looks at one T cell receptor (beta chain) sequence and its context. The CDR3 contains 13 residues. CDR1 SGHNT and CDR2 YENEEA come from the germline V gene. V was trimmed by 6 bases and J by 2 bases, leaving 11 bases between them. The data were produced by immunoSEQ multiplex PCR, yet TCRdb's version contains in-frame clones alone and is incomplete. The data contain 200,000 to 300,000 clones, around 88% of them singletons. The data are from a study of blood T cell repertoires in COVID-19. Sequenced input: PBMCs or T cells enriched from blood (not recorded which). The receptor was derived from a woman aged 40 to 49 with acute COVID-19. V and J are TRBV11-3 and TRBJ2-7, with a weak D call TRBD2 (5 bases). The CDR3: CASRSEETYEQYF. The CDR3, as DNA: TGTGCCAGCAGGTCGGAGGAAACCTACGAGCAGTACTTC.